The rows below give T cell receptor beta chains drawn from one sample of a study of cytomegalovirus exposure and HLA in healthy donors. TCRdb's table, derived via immunoSEQ multiplex PCR, lists solely in-frame clones and lacks some. The data hold around 67,000 clones, with about 61% observed a single time. Input material: PBMCs. Receptors were obtained from a woman aged 45-60 years in good health and CMV-seronegative. Each CDR3 is given with its conserved first and last residue. Each record gives: J gene, D gene, V gene, clone size, CDR3 DNA, CDR3 protein. D genes are given only for firm matches. Some rows mark clone size as missing; the rest say once, few, many or name a class of expanded clone.

J gene: TRBJ1-3
D gene: TRBD1
V gene: TRBV6-6
clone size: -
CDR3 DNA: TGTGCCAGCAGGGGCACCGGGACAGATGGAAACACCATATATTTT
CDR3 protein: CASRGTGTDGNTIYF

J gene: TRBJ2-5
D gene: -
V gene: TRBV5-1
clone size: -
CDR3 DNA: TGCGCCAGCAGCTTAGACGCTTCGGGTGGGACCCAGTACTTC
CDR3 protein: CASSLDASGGTQYF

J gene: TRBJ1-1
D gene: TRBD1
V gene: TRBV20-1
clone size: medium-sized
CDR3 DNA: TGCAGTGCTTGGACAGGGGCTGAAGCTTTCTTT
CDR3 protein: CSAWTGAEAFF

J gene: TRBJ1-1
D gene: -
V gene: TRBV30
clone size: -
CDR3 DNA: TGTGCCTGGAGTATTAGGTGGGCAGCCAACACTGAAGCTTTCTTT
CDR3 protein: CAWSIRWAANTEAFF

J gene: TRBJ2-7
D gene: TRBD2
V gene: TRBV13
clone size: once
CDR3 DNA: TGTGCCAGCAGCTTATTGGCGGGAGGGTCTAACGAGCAGTACTTC
CDR3 protein: CASSLLAGGSNEQYF

J gene: TRBJ2-6
D gene: TRBD1
V gene: TRBV27
clone size: -
CDR3 DNA: TGTGCCAGCAGTTTATATACCCCTAGTTGGGACAGCCGATACTCTGGGGCCAACGTCCTGACTTTC
CDR3 protein: CASSLYTPSWDSRYSGANVLTF

J gene: TRBJ1-1
D gene: TRBD1
V gene: TRBV5-1
clone size: -
CDR3 DNA: TGCGCCAGCAGCTTTGCAGGGGGAGACACTGAAGCTTTCTTT
CDR3 protein: CASSFAGGDTEAFF

J gene: TRBJ2-7
D gene: -
V gene: TRBV5-4
clone size: few
CDR3 DNA: TGTGCCAGCAGCTGGCTAGGTTCCTACGAGCAGTACTTC
CDR3 protein: CASSWLGSYEQYF

J gene: TRBJ1-1
D gene: -
V gene: TRBV30
clone size: -
CDR3 DNA: TGTGCCTGGCCGATACCAGGGTTCACTGAAGCTTTCTTT
CDR3 protein: CAWPIPGFTEAFF

J gene: TRBJ2-3
D gene: TRBD2
V gene: TRBV5-4
clone size: -
CDR3 DNA: TGTGCCAGCAGCAGGAAACTAGCGGGAGTTCCTACGCAGTATTTT
CDR3 protein: CASSRKLAGVPTQYF

J gene: TRBJ1-5
D gene: -
V gene: TRBV30
clone size: -
CDR3 DNA: TGTGCCTGGAGTGTACTGGGTGGGGGGAATCAGCCCCAGCATTTT
CDR3 protein: CAWSVLGGGNQPQHF

J gene: TRBJ2-2
D gene: TRBD2
V gene: TRBV19
clone size: few
CDR3 DNA: TGTGCCAGTAGTATACTAGCGGGAGGGACCGGGGAGCTGTTTTTT
CDR3 protein: CASSILAGGTGELFF

J gene: TRBJ2-1
D gene: -
V gene: TRBV5-1
clone size: -
CDR3 DNA: TGCGCCAGCAGCTTGGAGGGCAGGGGGGATGAGCAGTTCTTC
CDR3 protein: CASSLEGRGDEQFF

J gene: TRBJ1-4
D gene: -
V gene: TRBV9
clone size: -
CDR3 DNA: TGTGCCAGCAGCCAAAACGGAGCCGCAACTAATGAAAAACTGTTTTTT
CDR3 protein: CASSQNGAATNEKLFF

J gene: TRBJ2-5
D gene: -
V gene: TRBV5-4
clone size: few
CDR3 DNA: TGTGCCAGCAGCTTGGGAGGGGGAGAGACCCAGTACTTC
CDR3 protein: CASSLGGGETQYF

J gene: TRBJ2-7
D gene: TRBD1
V gene: TRBV6-4
clone size: many
CDR3 DNA: TGTGCCAGCACCAAAAGGGGACAGGCAACCTACGAGCAGTACTTC
CDR3 protein: CASTKRGQATYEQYF

J gene: TRBJ1-2
D gene: TRBD1
V gene: TRBV6-5
clone size: -
CDR3 DNA: TGTGCCAGCAGTTACTTCGACGACAGGGGGTCCTATGGCTACACCTTC
CDR3 protein: CASSYFDDRGSYGYTF

J gene: TRBJ2-6
D gene: -
V gene: TRBV7-2
clone size: -
CDR3 DNA: TGTGCCAGCATCTTTAACGTACAGAGCGTCCTGACTTTC
CDR3 protein: CASIFNVQSVLTF

J gene: TRBJ2-2
D gene: -
V gene: TRBV18
clone size: -
CDR3 DNA: TGTGCCAGCTCACCACCTCAGGGGTTTTACGGGGAGCTGTTTTTT
CDR3 protein: CASSPPQGFYGELFF

J gene: TRBJ2-1
D gene: -
V gene: TRBV6-5
clone size: few
CDR3 DNA: TGTGCCAGCTTCCGTCGGGGCGGGACCTACAATGAGCAGTTCTTC
CDR3 protein: CASFRRGGTYNEQFF

J gene: TRBJ2-7
D gene: TRBD2
V gene: TRBV27
clone size: once
CDR3 DNA: TGTGCCAGCTCTGGAGAACTAGCGGGAGTGTACGAGCAGTACTTC
CDR3 protein: CASSGELAGVYEQYF

J gene: TRBJ1-2
D gene: -
V gene: TRBV28
clone size: -
CDR3 DNA: TGTGCCAGCAGTTTCTCTGGGGGGGCCTATGGCTACACCTTC
CDR3 protein: CASSFSGGAYGYTF

J gene: TRBJ1-2
D gene: -
V gene: TRBV18
clone size: -
CDR3 DNA: TGTGCCAGCTCACCGGACAGCAACTATGGCTACACCTTC
CDR3 protein: CASSPDSNYGYTF

J gene: TRBJ1-1
D gene: TRBD1
V gene: TRBV28
clone size: -
CDR3 DNA: TGTGCCACCCTAACGGGCAGGGGGCTGTATGCTTTCTTT
CDR3 protein: CATLTGRGLYAFF

J gene: TRBJ1-3
D gene: TRBD1
V gene: TRBV30
clone size: -
CDR3 DNA: TGTGCCTGGAGTCGAATACAGGGGTCGGGAAACACCATATATTTT
CDR3 protein: CAWSRIQGSGNTIYF

J gene: TRBJ1-3
D gene: -
V gene: TRBV28
clone size: -
CDR3 DNA: TGTGCCAGCAGTCCCCCGGGGGGGGTTGGAAACACCATATATTTT
CDR3 protein: CASSPPGGVGNTIYF

J gene: TRBJ2-2
D gene: -
V gene: TRBV2
clone size: few
CDR3 DNA: TGTGCCAGCAGTCCCACAGGGACACGGGCCGGGGAGCTGTTTTTT
CDR3 protein: CASSPTGTRAGELFF

J gene: TRBJ2-7
D gene: TRBD2
V gene: TRBV9
clone size: -
CDR3 DNA: TGTGCCAGCAGCTCCCCCACGGGAAACCTAGCGGGAGGGAACGAGCAGTACTTC
CDR3 protein: CASSSPTGNLAGGNEQYF

J gene: TRBJ1-2
D gene: -
V gene: TRBV10-3
clone size: once
CDR3 DNA: TGTGCCATCAGTGAGTTCGGAGACCCCGACGGCTACACCTTC
CDR3 protein: CAISEFGDPDGYTF

J gene: TRBJ1-5
D gene: -
V gene: TRBV2
clone size: -
CDR3 DNA: TGTGCCAGCGGATTAACACAGCTTTATAGCAATCAGCCCCAGCATTTT
CDR3 protein: CASGLTQLYSNQPQHF

J gene: TRBJ2-1
D gene: -
V gene: TRBV10-3
clone size: -
CDR3 DNA: TGTGCCATCAGTGACAGCCCTTGGGGCGAGCAGTTCTTC
CDR3 protein: CAISDSPWGEQFF

J gene: TRBJ2-7
D gene: TRBD1
V gene: TRBV27
clone size: -
CDR3 DNA: TGTGCCAGCAGTTTAACCCGGGGACAGGGCGTGAACGAGCAGTACTTC
CDR3 protein: CASSLTRGQGVNEQYF

J gene: TRBJ2-3
D gene: TRBD2
V gene: TRBV4-2
clone size: once
CDR3 DNA: TGTGCCAGCAGCCAACCCGAGACGGGAGGAACAGATACGCAGTATTTT
CDR3 protein: CASSQPETGGTDTQYF

J gene: TRBJ2-5
D gene: TRBD1
V gene: TRBV2
clone size: -
CDR3 DNA: TGTGCCAGCAGTACGGACAGGGGATCGGTCCAGTACTTC
CDR3 protein: CASSTDRGSVQYF

J gene: TRBJ1-4
D gene: TRBD1
V gene: TRBV6-1
clone size: few
CDR3 DNA: TGTGCCAGCAGAACAGGGGGGGCAAATGGGAAACTGTTTTTT
CDR3 protein: CASRTGGANGKLFF

J gene: TRBJ2-3
D gene: -
V gene: TRBV7-8
clone size: -
CDR3 DNA: TGTGCCAGCCAGGCGAGGGCGGGGTACACAGATACGCAGTATTTT
CDR3 protein: CASQARAGYTDTQYF

J gene: TRBJ2-1
D gene: -
V gene: TRBV6-5
clone size: few
CDR3 DNA: TGTGCCAGCAGACCTGCGGGACTCCCCCCCGGTGAGCAGTTCTTC
CDR3 protein: CASRPAGLPPGEQFF

J gene: TRBJ2-5
D gene: TRBD2
V gene: TRBV28
clone size: -
CDR3 DNA: TGTGCCAGCACCGTCAGGACTAGCGGGATTAACAAGCAAGAGACCCAGTACTTC
CDR3 protein: CASTVRTSGINKQETQYF

J gene: TRBJ2-1
D gene: -
V gene: TRBV30
clone size: -
CDR3 DNA: TGTGCCTGGAGTGTCCGAAGACTCGTCGTCTACAATGAGCAGTTCTTC
CDR3 protein: CAWSVRRLVVYNEQFF

J gene: TRBJ2-1
D gene: TRBD2
V gene: TRBV28
clone size: -
CDR3 DNA: TGTGCCAGCCTGACAGCGGGAGGAGGGAATGAGCAGTTCTTC
CDR3 protein: CASLTAGGGNEQFF